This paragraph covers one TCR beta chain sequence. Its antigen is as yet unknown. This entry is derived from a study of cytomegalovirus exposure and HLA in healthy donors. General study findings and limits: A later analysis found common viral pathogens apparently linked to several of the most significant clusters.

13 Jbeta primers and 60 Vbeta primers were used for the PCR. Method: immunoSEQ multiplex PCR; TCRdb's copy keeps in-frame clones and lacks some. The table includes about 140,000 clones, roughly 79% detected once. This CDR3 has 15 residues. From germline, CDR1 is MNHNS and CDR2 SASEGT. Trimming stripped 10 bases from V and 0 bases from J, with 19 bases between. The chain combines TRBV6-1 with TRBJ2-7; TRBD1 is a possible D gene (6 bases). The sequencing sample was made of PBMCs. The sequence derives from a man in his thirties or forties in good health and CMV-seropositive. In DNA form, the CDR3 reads TGTGCCACCCGATCGGGGCAGGGGAGCTCCTACGAGCAGTACTTC. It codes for CATRSGQGSSYEQYF.